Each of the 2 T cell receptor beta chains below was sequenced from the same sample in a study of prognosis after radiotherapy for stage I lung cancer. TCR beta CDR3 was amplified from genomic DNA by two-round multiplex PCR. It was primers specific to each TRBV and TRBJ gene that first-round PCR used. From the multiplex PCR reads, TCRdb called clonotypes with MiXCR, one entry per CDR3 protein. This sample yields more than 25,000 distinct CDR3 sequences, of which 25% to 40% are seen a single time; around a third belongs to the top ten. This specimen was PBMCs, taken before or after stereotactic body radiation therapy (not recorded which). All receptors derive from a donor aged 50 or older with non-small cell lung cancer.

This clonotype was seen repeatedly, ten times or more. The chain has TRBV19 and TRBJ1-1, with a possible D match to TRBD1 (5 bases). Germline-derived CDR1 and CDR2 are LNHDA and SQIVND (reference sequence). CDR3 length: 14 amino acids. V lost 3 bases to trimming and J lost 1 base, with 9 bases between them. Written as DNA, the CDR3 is TGTGCCAGTAGTATTTTTGGGGGGAACACTGAAGCTTTCTTT. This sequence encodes CASSIFGGNTEAFF. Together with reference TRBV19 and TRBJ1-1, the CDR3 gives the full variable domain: DGGITQSPKYLFRKEGQNVTLSCEQNLNHDAMYWYRQDPGQGLRLIYYSQIVNDFQKGDIAEGYSVSREKKESFPLTVTSAQKNPTAFYLCASSIFGGNTEAFFGQGTRLTVV.

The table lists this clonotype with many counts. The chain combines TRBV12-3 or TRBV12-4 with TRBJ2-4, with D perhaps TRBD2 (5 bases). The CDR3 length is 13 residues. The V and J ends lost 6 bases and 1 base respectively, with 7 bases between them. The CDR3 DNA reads TGTGCCAGCAGCCCGGGGGCCAAAAACATTCAGTACTTC. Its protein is CASSPGAKNIQYF.